These 6 T cell receptor beta chains share one sample of origin, sequenced in a study of beta chain features in type 1 diabetes. As every portion of the isolated RNA was reverse transcribed, the sequencing read expressed TCRB transcripts. Profiled with immunoSEQ multiplex PCR; TCRdb holds only in-frame clones, not every one. The sample holds about 650,000 clones; under 15% are singletons and the top ten take around 0.12%. Notes on the study in general: When Type 1 diabetes patients were examined, their TCRB CDR3s proved moderately but significantly shorter in all four CD4+ subsets.

These receptors' targets are unknown. What was sequenced was naive CD4+ T cells from blood. The receptors were sampled from a man younger than 40 with type 1 diabetes.

This clone was detected only a few times. The CDR3 loop is CASGAGQGYGYTF. CDR3 DNA sequence: TGTGCCAGCGGCGCAGGACAGGGCTATGGCTACACCTTC. The chain carries TRBV11-3 and TRBJ1-2, with TRBD1 matching over 8 bases. CDR3 length: 13 residues. V dropped 8 bases and J dropped 4; count of bases not matched to a gene: 6. Looked up from germline, CDR1 is SGHNT and CDR2 is YENEEA.

V is TRBV29-1 and J is TRBJ1-1, with unresolved D. Per germline, CDR1 SQVTM and CDR2 ANQGSEA. CDR3 size: 12 residues. Trimming removed 6 bases at V and 5 bases at J, with 13 bases between. CDR3 nucleotides: TGCAGCGTAAACCTAAGGGAAACTGAAGCTTTCTTT. This gives the protein CSVNLRETEAFF.

Only a few counts were recorded for this clone. The sample holds other DNA sequences that translate to the same CDR3. The chain links TRBV27 to TRBJ2-5, with TRBD1 identical over 7 bases. CDR1 is MNHEY and CDR2 is SMNVEV in the germline V gene (reference sequence). The trim removed 0 bases at V and 9 bases at J, leaving 10 bases unmatched. The CDR3 runs to 15 residues. The CDR3 region has the DNA TGTGCCAGCAGTTTATCGACAGGGCGCTCCTTGGCCCAGTACTTC. The encoded protein is CASSLSTGRSLAQYF.

V usage is TRBV30 and J usage is TRBJ2-1, with D maybe TRBD2 (5 bases). The CDR3 has 11 residues. Germline assignment: CDR1 GTSNPN and CDR2 SVGIG (reference sequence). V was pared by 3 bases and J by 9 bases, with 9 bases between. CDR3 sequence (DNA): TGTGCCTGGAGCCGGGGTGTTGAGCAGTTCTTC. It encodes CAWSRGVEQFF.

Only a few counts were recorded for this clone. As DNA, the CDR3 is TGTGCCAGCTCACCACAGGGGAACTACGAGCAGTACTTC. It encodes CASSPQGNYEQYF. The chain uses TRBV18 and TRBJ2-7; possibly TRBD1 for D (5 bases). Looked up from germline, CDR1 is KGHSH and CDR2 is LQKENI. V was cut by 1 base and J by 3 bases, with 7 bases left in between. This CDR3 has 13 amino acids.

The chain combines TRBV5-4 with TRBJ2-7, with 7 nucleotides matching TRBD1. After removal of 4 bases from V and 2 bases from J, the junction contained 6 bases not matched to a gene. The length of the CDR3 is 14 residues. The germline V gene has CDR1 SGHNT and CDR2 YYREEE (reference sequence). CDR3 in amino acids: CASSPRQGTYEQYF. CDR3 in DNA: TGTGCCAGCAGCCCTCGACAGGGCACCTACGAGCAGTACTTC.